Below, 11 T cell receptor beta chains from the same sample are listed, as sequenced in a study of cytomegalovirus exposure and HLA in healthy donors. Amplification used 60 Vbeta primers and 13 Jbeta primers. Profiling relied on immunoSEQ multiplex PCR, and the TCRdb table lists in-frame clones only, not all of them. The sample lists some 110,000 clones, 70% to 80% occurring once. Specimen: PBMCs. Receptors originate from a man aged 60 to 69 in good health and CMV-seronegative.

The chain employs TRBV2 and TRBJ2-5; D gene ambiguous. The J call is uncertain, as TRBJ2-7 better fits the DNA end. Germline values: CDR1 SNHLY, CDR2 FYNNEI. The CDR3 contains 13 residues. CDR3 sequence reads: CASSVGRDYEQYF. CDR3 in DNA: TGTGCCAGCAGTGTTGGCCGAGACTACGAGCAGTACTTC.

The chain employs TRBV6-1 and TRBJ1-6, with a tentative D call TRBD1 (6 bases). The CDR3 spans 14 residues. Germline V gene data show CDR1 as MNHNS and CDR2 as SASEGT. Trimming removed 5 bases from V and 5 bases from J, with 10 bases in between. CDR3 coding DNA: TGTGCCAGCAGTCCCGGACAGCATAATTCACCCCTCCACTTT. This sequence encodes CASSPGQHNSPLHF.

The chain recombines TRBV9 with TRBJ1-2; a weak D match, TRBD1 (6 bases). The CDR3 has 15 residues. The germline V gene encodes CDR1 SGDLS and CDR2 YYNGEE. V was pared by 3 bases and J by 7 bases, with 19 bases between. CDR3 loop: CASSDQTGWIGGYTF. For the CDR3, the DNA is TGTGCCAGCAGCGATCAAACAGGGTGGATTGGTGGCTACACCTTC.

The chain combines TRBV7-3 with TRBJ1-1, with D perhaps matching TRBD1 (6 bases). The V end was cut by 3 bases, the J end by 4 bases, with 12 bases between. CDR1 SGHTA and CDR2 FQGTGA come from the germline V gene. The CDR3 sequence is 14 residues long. DNA for the CDR3: TGTGCCAGCAGCTTGGACCAGGGGAGCACTGAAGCTTTCTTT. This gives the protein CASSLDQGSTEAFF.

This clone has a handful of counts. CDR3 DNA: TGTGCCATCGGCCAGACTAGCGGGGGGGAAGCAACCTTCACAGATACGCAGTATTTT. Encoded protein: CAIGQTSGGEATFTDTQYF. This chain links TRBV10-3 with TRBJ2-3; 14 nucleotides align to TRBD2. V lost 8 bases, J lost 2 bases, and 15 bases stayed unmatched. In germline, CDR1 is ENHRY, CDR2 SYGVKD. The CDR3 loop spans 19 amino acids.

The rearrangement uses TRBV5-1 and TRBJ2-3; D is undetermined. Germline values: CDR1 SGHRS, CDR2 YFSETQ. V lost 0 bases and J 0 bases, leaving 5 bases between the germline ends. This CDR3 contains 14 residues. CDR3 region: CASSLVSSTDTQYF. The CDR3 region has the DNA TGCGCCAGCAGCTTGGTCTCGAGCACAGATACGCAGTATTTT. The entire variable domain, with the rest obtained from reference TRBV5-1 and TRBJ2-3, is as follows: KAGVTQTPRYLIKTRGQQVTLSCSPISGHRSVSWYQQTPGQGLQFLFEYFSETQRNKGNFPGRFSGRQFSNSRSEMNVSTLELGDSALYLCASSLVSSTDTQYFGPGTRLTVL.

The gene calls are TRBV5-1 and TRBJ2-6; 10 nucleotides agree with TRBD2. The CDR3 covers 18 residues. Per germline, CDR1 SGHRS and CDR2 YFSETQ. V shed 4 bases, J shed 1 base, and the junction held 8 bases outside the gene matches. DNA of the CDR3: TGCGCCAGCAGCCCTTCAGCGGGGGGGCGATCTGGGGCCAACGTCCTGACTTTC. Its protein is CASSPSAGGRSGANVLTF.

V and J are TRBV5-6 and TRBJ2-3; 10 nucleotides align to TRBD1. The CDR3 sequence is 15 residues long. CDR1 is SGHDT, CDR2 YYEEEE, per germline. The V segment lost 3 bases and the J segment 5 bases; nucleotides outside the gene matches: 6. CDR3 coding DNA: TGTGCCAGCAGCTGGGACAGGGGCCGGGGAGATACGCAGTATTTT. It yields the protein CASSWDRGRGDTQYF.

The chain recombines TRBV10-3 with TRBJ1-6, with D tentatively TRBD1 (6 bases). Germline V CDR1 and CDR2: ENHRY, SYGVKD. V was pared by 6 bases and J by 7 bases, with 10 bases between. The CDR3 runs to 13 residues. CDR3 nucleotides: TGTGCCATCAGGGGAGGGGGAAATTCACCCCTCCACTTT. Protein: CAIRGGGNSPLHF.

This chain links TRBV10-2 with TRBJ1-1, with D possibly matching TRBD1 (6 bases). Looked up from germline, CDR1 is WSHSY and CDR2 is SAAADI. Trimming took 7 bases from V and 11 from J, leaving 14 bases between them. The CDR3 is made up of 11 amino acids. The CDR3 nucleotides are TGCGCCAGCACCACAGGGACCCAGGCTTTCTTT. It specifies CASTTGTQAFF.

The rearrangement links TRBV5-1 to TRBJ2-7; 9 bases fit TRBD1. V shed 2 bases, J shed 5 bases, and the junction held 5 bases outside the gene matches. The CDR3 covers 14 residues. The germline V gene has CDR1 SGHRS and CDR2 YFSETQ. The CDR3 region is CASSLGQGWDEQYF. CDR3 coding DNA: TGCGCCAGCAGCTTAGGACAGGGGTGGGACGAGCAGTACTTC.